This TCR beta chain was identified in a study of regulatory T cells in long-lasting Graves disease. Whole-study findings and limits: Thyroid tissue was not sampled; only peripheral blood was. TRBV28, TRBJ1-2 and TRBJ2-5 were favored in persistent disease.

Noted time point: persistent/refractory GD, antithyroid drugs over 5 years with positive TRAb. Isolated PBMC RNA provided the starting material for the TCR library. This clonotype was detected ten times or more. The antigen remains unidentified. TCR beta libraries were built with iRepertoire HTBI primers and Arm-PCR of CDR3 regions. Original processing notes: Samples revealed 62 TRBV and 14 TRBJ segments. MiXCR, run by TCRdb on the multiplex PCR reads, gives a single entry per CDR3 protein. TCRdb, not the authors, supplied the V and J calls. The table has 650,000 to 700,000 distinct CDR3 sequences, 30% seen once. Trimming at V came to 0 bases and at J to 3 bases, leaving 9 bases not matched to a gene. CDR1 is MNHEY and CDR2 is SVGAGI in the germline V gene. This CDR3 contains 19 residues.

The V gene is TRBV6-5, the J gene TRBJ2-2; 11 bases map to TRBD2. The clonotype comes from a female donor with Graves disease. The specimen comprised peripheral blood mononuclear cells (PBMCs), sampled when the disease was refractory, from a patient treated with antithyroid drugs. This CDR3 reads CASSYSHSGRAVDTGELFF. The CDR3 nucleotides are TGTGCCAGCAGTTACTCTCATAGCGGGAGGGCCGTCGACACCGGGGAGCTGTTTTTT.